This T cell receptor beta chain was identified in a study of T cell repertoires in cytomegalovirus infection. About the study: Based on public TCR beta signatures, there were indications of CMV infection and of a matching HLA type. Study results and limitations: The ex vivo response showed dominance by HLA-C-restricted CMV-specific TCR beta clonotypes. CMV carriers with the relevant HLA were identified by cumulative public TCR beta family frequency.

TCRdb analysed the reads with MiXCR anew, one entry per CDR3 protein. The sample has 250,000 to 300,000 distinct CDR3 sequences, over 20% seen once. Germline CDR1 and CDR2: SGHTA and FQGNSA. The CDR3 extends over 14 amino acids. The table lists this clonotype with many counts. Antigen unknown. At one end the junction does not follow the germline gene, possibly because of a read error. The receptor was isolated from a human donor in good health (CMV status not recorded). Some clones in this sample may be carry-over from other donors' samples. Specimen: PBMCs. The V gene is TRBV7-2, the J gene TRBJ1-2, with D possibly being TRBD1 (5 bases). The chain's CDR3 is CASSVARQTDGYTF. In DNA, the CDR3 is TGTGCCAGCAGCGTAGCCCGACAGACGGATGGCTACACCTTC.